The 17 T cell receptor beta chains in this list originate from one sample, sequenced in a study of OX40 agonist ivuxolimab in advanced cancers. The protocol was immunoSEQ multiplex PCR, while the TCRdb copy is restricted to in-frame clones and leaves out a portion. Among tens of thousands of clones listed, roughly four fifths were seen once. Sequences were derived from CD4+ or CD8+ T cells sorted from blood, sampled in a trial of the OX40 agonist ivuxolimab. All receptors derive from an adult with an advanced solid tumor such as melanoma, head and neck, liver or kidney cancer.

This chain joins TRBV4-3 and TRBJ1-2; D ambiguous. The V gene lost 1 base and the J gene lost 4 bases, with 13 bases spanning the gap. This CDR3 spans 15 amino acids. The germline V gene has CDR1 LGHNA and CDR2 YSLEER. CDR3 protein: CASSQAPASSYGYTF. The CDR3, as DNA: TGCGCCAGCAGCCAAGCTCCAGCTAGCTCCTATGGCTACACCTTC.

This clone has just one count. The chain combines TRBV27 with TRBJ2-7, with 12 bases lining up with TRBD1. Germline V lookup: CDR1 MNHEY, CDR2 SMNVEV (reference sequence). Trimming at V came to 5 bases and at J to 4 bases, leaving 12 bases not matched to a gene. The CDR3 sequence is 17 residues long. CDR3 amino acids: CASSPFPPGQGAYEQYF. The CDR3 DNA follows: TGTGCCAGCAGTCCTTTCCCTCCGGGACAGGGGGCTTACGAGCAGTACTTC.

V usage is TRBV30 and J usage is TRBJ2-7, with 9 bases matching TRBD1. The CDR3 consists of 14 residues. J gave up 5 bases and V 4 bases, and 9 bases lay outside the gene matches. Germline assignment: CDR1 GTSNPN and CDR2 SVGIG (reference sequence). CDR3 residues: CAWNKDRGNHEQYF. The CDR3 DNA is TGTGCCTGGAATAAGGACAGGGGCAACCACGAGCAGTACTTC.

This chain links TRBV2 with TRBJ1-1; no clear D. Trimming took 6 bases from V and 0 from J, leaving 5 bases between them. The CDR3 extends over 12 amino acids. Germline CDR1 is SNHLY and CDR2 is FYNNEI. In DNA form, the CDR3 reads TGTGCCAGCAGGTATTTGAACACTGAAGCTTTCTTT. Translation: CASRYLNTEAFF.

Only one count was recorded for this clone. This CDR3 reads CASSYGGLPTGELFF. The CDR3 DNA is TGTGCCAGCAGTTACGGGGGACTACCTACCGGGGAGCTGTTTTTT. The rearrangement joins TRBV6-5 to TRBJ2-2, with 7 bases fitting TRBD2. There are 15 residues in the CDR3. CDR1 is MNHEY and CDR2 is SVGAGI in the germline V gene. The trim removed 2 bases at V and 5 bases at J, leaving 5 bases unmatched.

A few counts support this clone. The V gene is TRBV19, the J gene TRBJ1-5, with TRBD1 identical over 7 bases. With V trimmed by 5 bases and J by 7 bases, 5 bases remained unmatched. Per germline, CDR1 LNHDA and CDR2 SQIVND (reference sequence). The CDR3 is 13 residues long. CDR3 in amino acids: CASSAWTGQPQHF. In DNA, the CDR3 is TGTGCCAGTAGTGCATGGACAGGCCAGCCCCAGCATTTT.

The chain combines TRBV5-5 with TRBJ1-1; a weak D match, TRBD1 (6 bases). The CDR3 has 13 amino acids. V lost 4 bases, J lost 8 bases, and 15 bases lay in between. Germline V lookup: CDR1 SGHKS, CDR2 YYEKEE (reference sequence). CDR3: CASSGAGTSEAFF. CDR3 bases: TGTGCCAGCAGCGGAGCGGGGACATCCGAAGCTTTCTTT.

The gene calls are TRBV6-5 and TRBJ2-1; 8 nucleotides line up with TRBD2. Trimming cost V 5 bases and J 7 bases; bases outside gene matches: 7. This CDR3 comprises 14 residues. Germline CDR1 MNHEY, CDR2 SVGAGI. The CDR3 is CASSPGTRKNEQFF. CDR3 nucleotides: TGTGCCAGCAGTCCCGGGACTAGGAAAAATGAGCAGTTCTTC.

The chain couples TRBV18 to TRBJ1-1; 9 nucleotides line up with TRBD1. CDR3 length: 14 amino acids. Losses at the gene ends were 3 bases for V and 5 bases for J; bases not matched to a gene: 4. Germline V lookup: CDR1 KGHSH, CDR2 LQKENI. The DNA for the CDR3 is TGTGCCAGCTCACCTTCGGACAGGGGAACTGAAGCTTTCTTT. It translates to CASSPSDRGTEAFF. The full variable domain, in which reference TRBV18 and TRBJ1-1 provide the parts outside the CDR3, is NAGVMQNPRHLVRRRGQEARLRCSPMKGHSHVYWYRQLPEEGLKFMVYLQKENIIDESGMPKERFSAEFPKEGPSILRIQQVVRGDSAAYFCASSPSDRGTEAFFGQGTRLTVV.

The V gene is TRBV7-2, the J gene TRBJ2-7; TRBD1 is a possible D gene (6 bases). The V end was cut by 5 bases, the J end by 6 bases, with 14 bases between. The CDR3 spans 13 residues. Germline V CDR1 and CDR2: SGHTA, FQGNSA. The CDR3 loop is CASSEQGRGEQYF. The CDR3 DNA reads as TGTGCCAGCAGCGAACAGGGACGGGGCGAGCAGTACTTC.

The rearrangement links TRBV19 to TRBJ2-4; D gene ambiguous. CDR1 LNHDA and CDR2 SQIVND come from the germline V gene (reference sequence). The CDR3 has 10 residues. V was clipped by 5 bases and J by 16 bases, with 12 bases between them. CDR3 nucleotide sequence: TGTGCCAGTAGTCCCCGGACGGATTACTTC. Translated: CASSPRTDYF.

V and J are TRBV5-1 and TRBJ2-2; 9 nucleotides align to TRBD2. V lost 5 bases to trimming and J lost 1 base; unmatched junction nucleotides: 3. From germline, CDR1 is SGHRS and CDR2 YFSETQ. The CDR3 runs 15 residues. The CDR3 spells CASRPLAGNTGELFF. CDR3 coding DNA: TGCGCCAGCAGGCCACTAGCGGGGAACACCGGGGAGCTGTTTTTT.

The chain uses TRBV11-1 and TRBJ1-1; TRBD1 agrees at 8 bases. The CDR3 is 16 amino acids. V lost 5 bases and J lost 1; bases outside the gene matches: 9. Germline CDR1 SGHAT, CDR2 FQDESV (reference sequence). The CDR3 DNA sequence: TGTGCCAGCAGCGTAACCCAGGGGGCGTCGAACACTGAAGCTTTCTTT. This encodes CASSVTQGASNTEAFF.

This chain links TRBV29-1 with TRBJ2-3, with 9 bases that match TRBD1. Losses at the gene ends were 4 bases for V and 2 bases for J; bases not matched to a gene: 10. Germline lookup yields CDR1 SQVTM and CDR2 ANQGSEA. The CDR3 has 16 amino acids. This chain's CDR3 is CSVAGGTGQFTDTQYF. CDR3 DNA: TGCAGCGTTGCCGGCGGGACAGGGCAATTCACAGATACGCAGTATTTT.

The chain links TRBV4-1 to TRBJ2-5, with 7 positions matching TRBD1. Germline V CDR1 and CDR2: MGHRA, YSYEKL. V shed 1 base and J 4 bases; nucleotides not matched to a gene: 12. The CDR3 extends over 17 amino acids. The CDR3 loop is CASSQGDSAGGRETQYF. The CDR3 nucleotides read TGCGCCAGCAGCCAAGGTGACAGCGCAGGGGGTCGAGAGACCCAGTACTTC.

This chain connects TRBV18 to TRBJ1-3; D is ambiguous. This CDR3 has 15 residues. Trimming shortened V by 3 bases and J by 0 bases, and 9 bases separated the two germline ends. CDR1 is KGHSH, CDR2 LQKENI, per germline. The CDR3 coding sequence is TGTGCCAGCTCACCCGGGAGTGTCTCTGGAAACACCATATATTTT. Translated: CASSPGSVSGNTIYF.

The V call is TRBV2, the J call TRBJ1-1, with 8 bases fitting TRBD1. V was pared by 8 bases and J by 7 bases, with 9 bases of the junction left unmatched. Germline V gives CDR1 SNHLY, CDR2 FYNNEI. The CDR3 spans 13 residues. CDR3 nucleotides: TGTGCCAGCCTTCGGACAGGGCTCAATGAAGCTTTCTTT. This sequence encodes CASLRTGLNEAFF.